This TCR beta chain was retrieved from a study of T-cell reconstitution after alpha-beta-depleted transplantation in children. A library of TCRbeta sequences, prepared with unique molecular identifiers, was generated. MiXCR was run by TCRdb on the PCR reads, yielding one entry per CDR3 protein. The sample includes some 530,000 distinct CDR3 sequences, around 12% of them seen just once. Trimming took 4 bases from V and 0 from J; bases not matched to a gene: 2. Germline V gene sequence: CDR1 LGHNA, CDR2 YSLEER. The CDR3 is 16 amino acids. This clonotype showed up just a few times. The material sequenced was PBMCs from the stem cell graft donor, taken from the stem cell graft. This TCR came from a human donor who donated a stem cell graft to a child with combined immunodeficiency. V usage is TRBV4-3 and J usage is TRBJ2-3, with TRBD2 matching 12 bases. The CDR3 here is CASSRGTSGSTDTQYF. DNA for the CDR3: TGCGCCAGCAGCCGCGGGACTAGCGGGAGCACAGATACGCAGTATTTT.